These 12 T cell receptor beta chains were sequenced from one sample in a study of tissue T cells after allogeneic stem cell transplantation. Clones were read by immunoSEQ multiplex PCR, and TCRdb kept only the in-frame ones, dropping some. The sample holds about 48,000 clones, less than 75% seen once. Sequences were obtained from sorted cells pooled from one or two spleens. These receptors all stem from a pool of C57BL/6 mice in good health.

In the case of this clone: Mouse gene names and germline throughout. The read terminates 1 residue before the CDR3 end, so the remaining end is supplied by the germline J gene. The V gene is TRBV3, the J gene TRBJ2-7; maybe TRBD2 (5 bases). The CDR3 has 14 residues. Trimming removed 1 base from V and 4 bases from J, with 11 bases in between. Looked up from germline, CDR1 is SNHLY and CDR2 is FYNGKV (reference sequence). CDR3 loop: CASSLGWGPYEQYF. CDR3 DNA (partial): TGTGCCAGCAGCTTAGGTTGGGGTCCTTATGAACAGTAC.

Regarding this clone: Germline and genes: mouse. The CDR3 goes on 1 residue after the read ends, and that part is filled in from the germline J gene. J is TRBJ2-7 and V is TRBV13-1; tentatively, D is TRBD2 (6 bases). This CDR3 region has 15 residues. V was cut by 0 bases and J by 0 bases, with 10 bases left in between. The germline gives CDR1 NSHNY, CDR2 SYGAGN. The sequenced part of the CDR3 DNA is TGTGCCAGCAGTGATGCCCTGGGGAGCTCCTATGAACAGTAC. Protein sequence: CASSDALGSSYEQY. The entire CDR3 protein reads CASSDALGSSYEQYF.

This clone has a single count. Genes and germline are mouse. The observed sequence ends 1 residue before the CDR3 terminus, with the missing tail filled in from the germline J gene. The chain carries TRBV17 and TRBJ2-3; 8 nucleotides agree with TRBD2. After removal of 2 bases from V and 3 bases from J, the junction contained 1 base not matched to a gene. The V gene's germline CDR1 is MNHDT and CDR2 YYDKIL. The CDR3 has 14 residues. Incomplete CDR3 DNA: TGTGCTAGCAGTAGAAACTGGGGGGCAGAAACGCTGTAT. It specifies CASSRNWGAETLY. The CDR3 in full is CASSRNWGAETLYF.

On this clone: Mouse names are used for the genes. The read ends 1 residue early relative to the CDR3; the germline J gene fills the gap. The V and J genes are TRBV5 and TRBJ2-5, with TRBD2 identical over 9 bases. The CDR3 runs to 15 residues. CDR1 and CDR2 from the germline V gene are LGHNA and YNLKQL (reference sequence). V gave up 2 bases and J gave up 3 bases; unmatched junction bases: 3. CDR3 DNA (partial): TGTGCCAGCAGCCAATGGACTGGGGTTCAAGACACCCAGTAC. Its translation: CASSQWTGVQDTQY. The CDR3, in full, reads CASSQWTGVQDTQYF.

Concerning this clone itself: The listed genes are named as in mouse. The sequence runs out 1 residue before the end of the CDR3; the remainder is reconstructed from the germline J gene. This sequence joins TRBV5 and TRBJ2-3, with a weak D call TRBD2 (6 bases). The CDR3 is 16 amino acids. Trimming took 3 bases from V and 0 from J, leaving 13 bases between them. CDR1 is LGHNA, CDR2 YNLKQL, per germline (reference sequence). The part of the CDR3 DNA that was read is TGTGCCAGCAGCCAGCCCGGGACTCGTAGTGCAGAAACGCTGTAT. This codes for CASSQPGTRSAETLY. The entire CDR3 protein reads CASSQPGTRSAETLYF.

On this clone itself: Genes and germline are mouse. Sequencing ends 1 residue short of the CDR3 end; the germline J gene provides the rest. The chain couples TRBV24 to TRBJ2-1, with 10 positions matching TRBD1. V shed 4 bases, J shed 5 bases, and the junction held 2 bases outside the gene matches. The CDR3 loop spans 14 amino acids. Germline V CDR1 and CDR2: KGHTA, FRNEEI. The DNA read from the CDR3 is TGTGCCAGCAGTCACGGGACAGGGGATGCTGAGCAGTTC. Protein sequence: CASSHGTGDAEQF. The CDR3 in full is CASSHGTGDAEQFF.

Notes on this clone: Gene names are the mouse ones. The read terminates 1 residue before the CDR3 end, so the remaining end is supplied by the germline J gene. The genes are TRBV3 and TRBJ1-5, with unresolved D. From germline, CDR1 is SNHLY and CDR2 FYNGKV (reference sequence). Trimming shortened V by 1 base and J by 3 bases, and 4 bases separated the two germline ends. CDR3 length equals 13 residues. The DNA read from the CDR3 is TGTGCCAGCAGCTTAGATTTCAACCAGGCTCCGCTT. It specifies CASSLDFNQAPL. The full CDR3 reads CASSLDFNQAPLF.

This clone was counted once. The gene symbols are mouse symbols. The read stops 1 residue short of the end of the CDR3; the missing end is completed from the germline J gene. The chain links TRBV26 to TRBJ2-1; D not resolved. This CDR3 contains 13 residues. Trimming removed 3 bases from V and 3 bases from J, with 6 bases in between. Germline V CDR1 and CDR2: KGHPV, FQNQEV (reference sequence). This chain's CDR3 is CASSLQVYAEQFF. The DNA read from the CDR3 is TGTGCCAGCAGTCTTCAAGTCTATGCTGAGCAGTTC.

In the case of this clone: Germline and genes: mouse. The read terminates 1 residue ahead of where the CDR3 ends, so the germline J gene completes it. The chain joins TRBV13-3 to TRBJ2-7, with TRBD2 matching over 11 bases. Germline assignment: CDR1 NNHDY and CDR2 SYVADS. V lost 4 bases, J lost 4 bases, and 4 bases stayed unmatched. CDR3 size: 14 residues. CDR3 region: CASSPGTGGYEQYF. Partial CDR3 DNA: TGTGCCAGCAGTCCCGGGACTGGGGGTTATGAACAGTAC.

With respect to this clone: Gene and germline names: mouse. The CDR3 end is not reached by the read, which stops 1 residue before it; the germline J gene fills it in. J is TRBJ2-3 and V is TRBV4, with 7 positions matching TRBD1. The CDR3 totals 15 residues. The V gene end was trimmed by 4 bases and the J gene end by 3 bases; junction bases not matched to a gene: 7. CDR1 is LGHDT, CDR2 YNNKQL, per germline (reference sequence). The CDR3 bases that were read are TGTGCCAGCAGCTTTGACAGGGTGCGGGCAGAAACGCTGTAT. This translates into CASSFDRVRAETLY. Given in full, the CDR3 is CASSFDRVRAETLYF.

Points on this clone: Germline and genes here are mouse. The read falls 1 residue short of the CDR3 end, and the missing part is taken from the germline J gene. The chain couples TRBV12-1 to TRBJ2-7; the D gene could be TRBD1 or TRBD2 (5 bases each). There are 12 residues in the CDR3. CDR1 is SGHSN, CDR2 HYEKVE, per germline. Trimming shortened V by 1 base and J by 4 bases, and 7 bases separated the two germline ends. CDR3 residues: CASSLGEYEQYF. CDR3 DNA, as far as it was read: TGTGCCAGCTCTCTGGGGGAGTATGAACAGTAC.

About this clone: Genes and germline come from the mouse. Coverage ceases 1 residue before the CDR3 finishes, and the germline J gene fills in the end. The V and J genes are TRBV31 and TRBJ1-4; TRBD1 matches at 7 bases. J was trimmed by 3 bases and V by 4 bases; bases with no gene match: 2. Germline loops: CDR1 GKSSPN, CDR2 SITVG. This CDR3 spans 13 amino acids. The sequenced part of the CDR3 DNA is TGTGCCTGGATACAGGGGACCAACGAAAGATTATTT. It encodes CAWIQGTNERLF. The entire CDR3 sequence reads CAWIQGTNERLFF.